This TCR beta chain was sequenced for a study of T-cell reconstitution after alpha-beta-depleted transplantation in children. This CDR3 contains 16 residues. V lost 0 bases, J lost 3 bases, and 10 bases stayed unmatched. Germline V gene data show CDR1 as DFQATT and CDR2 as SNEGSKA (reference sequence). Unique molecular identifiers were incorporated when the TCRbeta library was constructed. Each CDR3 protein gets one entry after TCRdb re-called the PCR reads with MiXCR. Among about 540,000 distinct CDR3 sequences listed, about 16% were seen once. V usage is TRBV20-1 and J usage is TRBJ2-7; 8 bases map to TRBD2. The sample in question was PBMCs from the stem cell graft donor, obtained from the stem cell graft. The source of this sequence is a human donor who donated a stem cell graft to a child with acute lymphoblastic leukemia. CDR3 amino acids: CSARDEWGSGNYEQYF. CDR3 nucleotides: TGCAGTGCTAGAGACGAATGGGGTAGCGGGAACTACGAGCAGTACTTC.